This record covers a single T cell receptor beta chain. These data are taken from a study of technical replicates of blood from a few donors. Only in-frame clones appear in the TCRdb table, and some are missing; sequencing was by immunoSEQ multiplex PCR. This repertoire shows roughly 57,000 clones, roughly 96% found once; its top ten account for just over 3%. In germline, CDR1 is PRHDT, CDR2 FYEKMQ (reference sequence). The V and J ends lost 5 bases and 3 bases, in that order; junction bases with no gene match: 13. The CDR3 is 19 amino acids. The sequence was obtained from a human donor in good health. Some clones in this sample may be carry-over from other donors' samples. The sequenced sample consisted of PBMCs. This chain uses TRBV13 with TRBJ2-7, with 16 bases lining up with TRBD2. CDR3 bases: TGTGCCAGCAGCCTTCCTCGGGGGACTAGCGGGAGGGCCAACTACGAGCAGTACTTC. It codes for CASSLPRGTSGRANYEQYF.